A selection of T cell receptor beta chains follows, all from one sample in a study of patients and donors after allogeneic stem cell transplantation. From the RT-PCR reads, TCRdb called clonotypes with MiXCR, one entry per CDR3 protein. Of about a million distinct CDR3 sequences in the sample, approximately 19% were seen once. Source material: blood, either unsorted or a sorted T cell fraction (not recorded which). The receptors stem from a human donor who was either an allogeneic HSCT recipient or a stem cell or donor lymphocyte infusion donor (not recorded which). It is not recorded whose cells these are; they may come from a transplant donor. The CDR3 runs from the conserved cysteine through the conserved F or W. The D gene is left open where the match is weak. Only part of the rows carry a size: once, few, many, or a class if the clone is expanded.

TRBV4-3	TRBJ1-1	few	NA	CASSQGYLSEAFF	TGCGCCAGCAGCCAGGGCTACCTCTCTGAAGCTTTCTTT
TRBV9	TRBJ1-2	NA	TRBD1	CASNRQGSHYGYTF	TGTGCCAGCAACCGACAGGGTAGTCACTATGGCTACACCTTC
TRBV21-1	TRBJ2-6	few	NA	CARQGVAARSGANVLTF	TGTGCCAGACAGGGCGTAGCAGCCCGCTCTGGGGCCAACGTCCTGACTTTC
TRBV3-1	TRBJ2-3	few	NA	CASSRLGDTQYF	TGTGCCAGCAGCCGGTTGGGAGATACGCAGTATTTT
TRBV6-5	TRBJ2-1	NA	TRBD1	CASSYSGTGPNEQFF	TGTGCCAGCAGTTACTCAGGGACAGGACCTAATGAGCAGTTCTTC
TRBV12-3/TRBV12-4	TRBJ2-6	few	TRBD1	CASTQTGYSGANVLTF	TGTGCCAGCACCCAGACAGGGTACTCTGGGGCCAACGTCCTGACTTTC
TRBV20-1	TRBJ2-1	few	TRBD2	CSASETSGSDSYNEQFF	TGCAGTGCTAGCGAAACTAGCGGGAGCGACTCCTACAATGAGCAGTTCTTC
TRBV4-2	TRBJ2-2	NA	TRBD2	CASSQDGTRVTKAGELFF	TGTGCCAGCAGCCAAGATGGGACTAGGGTTACGAAGGCCGGGGAGCTGTTTTTT
TRBV20-1	TRBJ2-1	few	NA	CSARDVLGFNEQFF	TGCAGTGCTAGAGATGTTCTAGGCTTCAATGAGCAGTTCTTC
TRBV20-1	TRBJ2-5	NA	NA	CSASYETQYF	TGCAGTGCTAGTTACGAGACCCAGTACTTC
TRBV9	TRBJ1-2	few	NA	CASSAGGDYGYTF	TGTGCCAGCAGCGCCGGGGGGGACTATGGCTACACCTTC
TRBV5-6	TRBJ2-7	few	TRBD1	CASSLELDRGSYEQYF	TGTGCCAGCAGCCTCGAGCTCGACAGGGGATCCTACGAGCAGTACTTC
TRBV29-1	TRBJ2-1	few	NA	CSVEDGGRVYNEQFF	TGCAGCGTTGAAGATGGGGGGAGAGTTTACAATGAGCAGTTCTTC
TRBV20-1	TRBJ1-6	few	TRBD1	CSARVKTGGPPSYNSPLHF	TGCAGTGCTAGAGTTAAAACAGGGGGGCCCCCCTCCTATAATTCACCCCTCCACTTT
TRBV12-3/TRBV12-4	TRBJ1-4	many	NA	CASTNAGRPNEKLFF	TGTGCCAGCACCAATGCGGGACGCCCTAATGAAAAACTGTTTTTT
TRBV29-1	TRBJ2-3	NA	NA	CSVAGGIRGASDTQYF	TGCAGCGTTGCGGGCGGAATACGGGGGGCCTCAGATACGCAGTATTTT
TRBV12-3/TRBV12-4	TRBJ2-2	NA	TRBD1	CASSLADRVTGELFF	TGTGCCAGCAGTTTAGCGGACAGGGTAACCGGGGAGCTGTTTTTT
TRBV15	TRBJ2-7	NA	NA	CATSRDRAGAGEQYF	TGTGCCACCAGCAGAGATAGAGCAGGGGCGGGCGAGCAGTACTTC
TRBV20-1	TRBJ1-5	NA	NA	CSARTGFGQPQHF	TGCAGTGCTAGAACGGGCTTCGGTCAGCCCCAGCATTTT
TRBV4-1	TRBJ2-7	few	TRBD1	CASSQVTGVEQYF	TGCGCCAGCAGCCAGGTAACAGGGGTCGAGCAGTACTTC
TRBV21-1	TRBJ1-2	NA	NA	CASSSFPQGYGYTF	TGTGCCAGCAGCAGCTTCCCCCAGGGCTATGGCTACACCTTC
TRBV9	TRBJ2-2	few	TRBD2	CASSYLAVANTGELFF	TGTGCCAGCAGCTACCTAGCGGTCGCGAACACCGGGGAGCTGTTTTTT
TRBV7-2	TRBJ2-7	NA	NA	CASSQANNVHEQYF	TGTGCCAGCAGCCAAGCGAATAATGTACACGAGCAGTACTTC
TRBV7-9	TRBJ2-2	NA	TRBD1	CASSRNQGARTGELFF	TGTGCCAGCAGCCGAAACCAGGGGGCCCGGACCGGGGAGCTGTTTTTT
TRBV24-1	TRBJ2-1	few	TRBD2	CATSDVRLAGGNEQFF	TGTGCCACCAGTGACGTCAGGCTAGCGGGGGGCAATGAGCAGTTCTTC
TRBV6-1	TRBJ1-3	few	NA	CASSGHNSGNTIYF	TGTGCCAGCTCCGGACATAACTCTGGAAACACCATATATTTT
TRBV20-1	TRBJ2-6	NA	TRBD2	CSAALWGGSGANVLTF	TGCAGTGCTGCCCTATGGGGGGGCTCTGGGGCCAACGTCCTGACTTTC
TRBV12-3/TRBV12-4	TRBJ2-7	many	NA	CASSLRPQARSYEQYF	TGTGCCAGCAGTCTCCGACCTCAAGCCCGTTCCTACGAGCAGTACTTC
TRBV5-6	TRBJ2-6	few	TRBD1	CASSHRQGWETGANVLTF	TGTGCCAGCAGCCACCGACAGGGTTGGGAAACTGGGGCCAACGTCCTGACTTTC
TRBV20-1	TRBJ2-7	NA	NA	CSASLSQLGVSSYEQYF	TGCAGTGCTAGTCTGAGCCAACTGGGAGTTAGCTCCTACGAGCAGTACTTC
TRBV5-1	TRBJ1-1	NA	NA	CASSLAPGPTEAFF	TGCGCCAGCAGCTTGGCGCCCGGACCCACTGAAGCTTTCTTT
TRBV24-1	TRBJ1-2	few	TRBD1	CATSNTGEDYGYTF	TGTGCCACCAGCAATACAGGGGAGGACTATGGCTACACCTTC
TRBV7-9	TRBJ2-6	NA	TRBD1	CASSPGQGHVLTF	TGTGCCAGCAGCCCCGGACAGGGGCACGTCCTGACTTTC
TRBV6-2/TRBV6-3	TRBJ1-1	NA	NA	CASSYSIQGTEAFF	TGTGCCAGCAGTTACTCTATTCAGGGTACTGAAGCTTTCTTT
TRBV12-3/TRBV12-4	TRBJ2-1	NA	TRBD2	CASRRTSGVSNEQFF	TGTGCCAGCAGACGTACTAGCGGGGTGTCCAATGAGCAGTTCTTC
TRBV12-3/TRBV12-4	TRBJ1-5	many	NA	CASTPDNVVPQHF	TGTGCCAGCACCCCCGATAATGTGGTGCCCCAGCATTTT
TRBV6-1	TRBJ1-5	NA	NA	CASSEALGVNQPQHF	TGTGCCAGCAGTGAAGCGCTTGGAGTCAATCAGCCCCAGCATTTT
TRBV20-1	TRBJ2-5	NA	NA	CSARRGAETQYF	TGCAGTGCTAGAAGGGGGGCGGAGACCCAGTACTTC
TRBV20-1	TRBJ1-1	NA	TRBD1	CSAPDRGLGEAFF	TGCAGTGCCCCGGACAGGGGGCTGGGTGAAGCTTTCTTT
TRBV7-9	TRBJ2-7	few	NA	CASSYSPPEQYF	TGTGCCAGCAGCTACTCTCCCCCCGAGCAGTACTTC
TRBV6-5	TRBJ2-2	NA	TRBD2	CASSYSKPGRAGELFF	TGTGCCAGCAGTTACTCGAAGCCAGGGAGGGCCGGGGAGCTGTTTTTT
TRBV4-3	TRBJ2-3	NA	NA	CASSQDYRVADTQYF	TGCGCCAGCAGCCAAGATTACAGGGTAGCAGATACGCAGTATTTT
TRBV9	TRBJ2-7	many	NA	CASSVGGLSYEQYF	TGTGCCAGCAGTGTAGGGGGGCTCTCCTACGAGCAGTACTTC
TRBV12-3/TRBV12-4	TRBJ1-5	many	NA	CASGFSDIPNQPQHF	TGTGCCAGCGGTTTTTCAGACATCCCCAATCAGCCCCAGCATTTT
TRBV9	TRBJ2-2	NA	NA	CASSGTHGELFF	TGTGCCAGCAGCGGGACACACGGGGAGCTGTTTTTT
TRBV20-1	TRBJ1-2	few	TRBD1	CSARQGMGGYTF	TGCAGTGCTCGACAGGGGATGGGTGGCTACACCTTC
TRBV12-3/TRBV12-4	TRBJ2-7	few	NA	CASSLRPGQTYEQYF	TGTGCCAGCAGTTTGAGGCCGGGACAAACCTACGAGCAGTACTTC
TRBV6-2/TRBV6-3	TRBJ2-7	once	TRBD2	CASTYNRGLLEEQYF	TGTGCCAGCACCTACAATCGGGGACTACTTGAGGAGCAGTACTTC
TRBV27	TRBJ2-5	few	NA	CASSQTGRLETQYF	TGTGCCAGCAGCCAGACAGGGAGGTTGGAGACCCAGTACTTC
TRBV12-3/TRBV12-4	TRBJ2-7	few	TRBD1	CASLGQAYEQYF	TGTGCCAGTTTGGGACAGGCCTACGAGCAGTACTTC
TRBV2	TRBJ1-2	NA	TRBD1	CASSPGRGLDGYTF	TGTGCCAGCAGCCCAGGCAGGGGGCTTGATGGCTACACCTTC
TRBV6-5	TRBJ1-2	few	TRBD1	CASSSETGSYGYTF	TGTGCCAGCAGTTCCGAGACAGGGTCATATGGCTACACCTTC